This TCR beta chain stems from a study of cytomegalovirus exposure and HLA in healthy donors. This clone was seen more than once but under ten times. Its antigen is not identified. Study findings and constraints: Per a later analysis, HLA-associated TCR beta chains showed more clonal expansion than other, equally common TCR beta chains.

The PCR ran on 60 Vbeta and 13 Jbeta primers. TCRdb keeps only in-frame clones here, not all; method: immunoSEQ multiplex PCR. Here the sample spans 150,000 to 200,000 clones, about 63% being singletons. V lost 6 bases, J lost 4 bases, and 19 bases lay in between. Looked up from germline, CDR1 is SGHTA and CDR2 is FQGNSA. The CDR3 extends over 15 amino acids. The clonotype originates from a woman aged 40 to 50 in good health and CMV-seropositive. The rearrangement uses TRBV7-2 and TRBJ2-7; TRBD1 is a possible D gene (6 bases). The sequencing input was PBMCs. DNA for the CDR3: TGTGCCAGCAGTGAGGGGGTCCTAGCAGGTTACGAGCAGTACTTC. The encoded protein is CASSEGVLAGYEQYF.